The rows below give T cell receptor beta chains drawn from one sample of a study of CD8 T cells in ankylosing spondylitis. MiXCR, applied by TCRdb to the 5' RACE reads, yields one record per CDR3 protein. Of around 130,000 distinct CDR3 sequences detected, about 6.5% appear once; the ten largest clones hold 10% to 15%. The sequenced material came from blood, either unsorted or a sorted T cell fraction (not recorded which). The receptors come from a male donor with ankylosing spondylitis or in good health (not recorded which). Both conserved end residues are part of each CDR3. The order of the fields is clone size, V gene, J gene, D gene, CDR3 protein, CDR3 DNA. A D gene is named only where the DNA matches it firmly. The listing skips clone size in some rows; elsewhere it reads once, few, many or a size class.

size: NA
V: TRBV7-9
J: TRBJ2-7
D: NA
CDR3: CASSNRYYEQYF
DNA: TGTGCCAGCAGCAACAGATACTACGAGCAGTACTTC

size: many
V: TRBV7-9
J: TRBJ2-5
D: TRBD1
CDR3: CASGGQGAVIETQYF
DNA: TGTGCCAGCGGCGGACAGGGGGCAGTAATTGAGACCCAGTACTTC

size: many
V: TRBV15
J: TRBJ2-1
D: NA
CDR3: CATSRGYNEQFF
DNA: TGTGCCACCAGCAGAGGTTACAATGAGCAGTTCTTC

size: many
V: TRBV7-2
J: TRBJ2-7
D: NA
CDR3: CASSLVSIVLSYEQYF
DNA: TGTGCCAGCAGCTTAGTTTCGATCGTACTCTCCTACGAGCAGTACTTC

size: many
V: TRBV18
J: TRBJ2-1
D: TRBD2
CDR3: CASSPATSGVSYNEQFF
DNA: TGTGCCAGCTCACCAGCGACTAGCGGGGTTTCCTACAATGAGCAGTTCTTC

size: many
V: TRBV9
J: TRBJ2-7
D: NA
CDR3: CASSVEWGSGHEQYF
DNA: TGTGCCAGCAGCGTAGAGTGGGGGAGTGGTCACGAGCAGTACTTC

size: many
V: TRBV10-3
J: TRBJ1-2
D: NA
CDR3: CAISGTLEGGYTF
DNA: TGTGCCATCAGTGGGACCTTGGAAGGAGGCTACACCTTC

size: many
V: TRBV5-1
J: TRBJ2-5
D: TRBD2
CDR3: CASRPVVRGTSGQETQYF
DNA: TGCGCCAGCCGCCCTGTTGTAAGGGGGACTAGCGGGCAAGAGACCCAGTACTTC

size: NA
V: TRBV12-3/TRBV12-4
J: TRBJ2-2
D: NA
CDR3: CASSPTRTRQSFTGELFF
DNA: TGTGCCAGCAGTCCGACCCGAACCCGACAGTCGTTCACCGGGGAGCTGTTTTTT

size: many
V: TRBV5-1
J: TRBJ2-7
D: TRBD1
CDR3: CASSRGQVSYEQYF
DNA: TGCGCCAGCAGCCGAGGACAGGTTTCCTACGAGCAGTACTTC